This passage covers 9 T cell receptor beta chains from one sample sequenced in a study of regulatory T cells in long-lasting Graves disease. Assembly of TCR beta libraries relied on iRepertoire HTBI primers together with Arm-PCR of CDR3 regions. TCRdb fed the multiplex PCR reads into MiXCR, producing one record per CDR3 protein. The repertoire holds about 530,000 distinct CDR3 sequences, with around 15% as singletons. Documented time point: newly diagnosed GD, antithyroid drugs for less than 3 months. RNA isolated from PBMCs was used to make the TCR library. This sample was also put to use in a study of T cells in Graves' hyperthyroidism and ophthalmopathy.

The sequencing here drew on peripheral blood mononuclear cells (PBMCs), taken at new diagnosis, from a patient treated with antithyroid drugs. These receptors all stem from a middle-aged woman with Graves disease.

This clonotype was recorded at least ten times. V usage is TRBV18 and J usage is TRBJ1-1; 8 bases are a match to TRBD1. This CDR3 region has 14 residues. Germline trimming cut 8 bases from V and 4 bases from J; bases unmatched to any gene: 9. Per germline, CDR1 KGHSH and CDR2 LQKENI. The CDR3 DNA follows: TGTGCCAGCAGCCGTGACAGGGGCAGCACTGAAGCTTTCTTT. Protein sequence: CASSRDRGSTEAFF.

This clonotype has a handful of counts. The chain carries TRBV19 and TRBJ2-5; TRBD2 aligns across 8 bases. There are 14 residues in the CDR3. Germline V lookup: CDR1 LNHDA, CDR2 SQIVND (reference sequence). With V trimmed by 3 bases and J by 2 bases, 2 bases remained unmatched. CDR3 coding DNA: TGTGCCAGTAGTATGCTAGCGGGTCAAGAGACCCAGTACTTC. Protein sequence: CASSMLAGQETQYF.

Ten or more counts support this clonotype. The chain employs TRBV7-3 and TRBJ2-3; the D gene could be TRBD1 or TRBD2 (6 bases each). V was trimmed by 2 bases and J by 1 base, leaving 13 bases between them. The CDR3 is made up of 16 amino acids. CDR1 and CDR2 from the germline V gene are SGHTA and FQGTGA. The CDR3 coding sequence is TGTGCCAGCAGCTTACTGGGGGGCACGGGCACAGATACGCAGTATTTT. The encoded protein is CASSLLGGTGTDTQYF. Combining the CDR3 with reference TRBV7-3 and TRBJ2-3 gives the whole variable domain GAGVSQTPSNKVTEKGKYVELRCDPISGHTALYWYRQSLGQGPEFLIYFQGTGAADDSGLPNDRFFAVRPEGSVSTLKIQRTERGDSAVYLCASSLLGGTGTDTQYFGPGTRLTVL.

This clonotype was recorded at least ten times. DNA for the CDR3: TGTGCCAGCTCACCAGATGGGTTTGAAGCTTTCTTT. Protein product: CASSPDGFEAFF. The gene calls are TRBV18 and TRBJ1-1; D is unclear. This CDR3 region has 12 residues. The V gene's germline CDR1 is KGHSH and CDR2 LQKENI. V was trimmed by 2 bases and J by 7 bases, leaving 8 bases between them.

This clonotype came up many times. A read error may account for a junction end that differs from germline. This CDR3 is CASSGVSGTSAYNEQFF. CDR3 coding DNA: TGCGCCAGCAGCGGAGTTAGCGGGACTAGCGCATACAATGAGCAATTCTTC. This chain joins TRBV5-1 and TRBJ2-1; 10 bases line up with TRBD2. Germline CDR1 SGHRS, CDR2 YFSETQ. The CDR3 has 17 amino acids.

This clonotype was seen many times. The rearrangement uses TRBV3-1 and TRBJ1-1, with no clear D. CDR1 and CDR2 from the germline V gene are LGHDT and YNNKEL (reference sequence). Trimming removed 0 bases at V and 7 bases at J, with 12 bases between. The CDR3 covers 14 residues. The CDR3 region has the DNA TGTGCCAGCAGCCAAGAGGGATTGGGCCGTGAAGCTTTCTTT. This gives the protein CASSQEGLGREAFF.

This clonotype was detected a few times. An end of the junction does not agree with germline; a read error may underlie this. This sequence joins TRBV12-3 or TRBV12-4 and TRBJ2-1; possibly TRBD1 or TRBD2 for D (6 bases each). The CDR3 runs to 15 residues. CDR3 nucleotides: TGTGCCGGCAGTCCTCGGGGGCCAGACTACAATGAGCAGTTCTTC. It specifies CAGSPRGPDYNEQFF.

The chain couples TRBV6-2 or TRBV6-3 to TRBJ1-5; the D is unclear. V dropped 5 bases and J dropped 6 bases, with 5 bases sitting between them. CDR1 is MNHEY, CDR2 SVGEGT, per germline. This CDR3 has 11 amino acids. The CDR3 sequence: CASSDFQPQHF. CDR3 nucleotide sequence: TGTGCCAGCAGTGACTTTCAGCCCCAGCATTTT.

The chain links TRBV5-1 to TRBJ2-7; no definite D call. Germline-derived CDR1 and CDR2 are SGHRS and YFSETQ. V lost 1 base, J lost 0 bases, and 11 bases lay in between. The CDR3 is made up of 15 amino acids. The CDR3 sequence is CASSLSAMSSYEQYF. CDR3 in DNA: TGCGCCAGCAGCTTGTCAGCCATGAGCTCCTACGAGCAGTACTTC.